This passage covers 13 T cell receptor beta chains from one sample sequenced in a study of graft-versus-host responses after intestinal transplantation. Produced via immunoSEQ multiplex PCR; TCRdb's table is partial and in-frame only. The profile shows about 110,000 clones, 87% of them singletons. Antigen specificity for these receptors is unknown. The specimen was unstimulated CD4+ T cells sorted from spleen or lymph node cells, collected before transplant. These receptors originate from a human donor who was the organ donor for an intestinal transplant.

This clone was seen a few times. The chain carries TRBV6-5 and TRBJ1-4; D gene uncertain. This CDR3 is 13 amino acids long. Trimming took off 2 bases at V and 7 bases at J, with 8 bases between the two ends. Germline CDR1 reads MNHEY; CDR2 reads SVGAGI. CDR3 nucleotides: TGTGCCAGCAGTTACAGGGAGGGTGAAAAACTGTTTTTT. It translates to CASSYREGEKLFF.

The rearrangement uses TRBV5-1 and TRBJ1-4; D remains ambiguous. Germline V CDR1 and CDR2: SGHRS, YFSETQ. Deletions cut 1 base from V and 5 bases from J, with 18 bases between. This CDR3 region has 17 residues. CDR3 nucleotide sequence: TGCGCCAGCAGCTTGATTTCGCCCGGGCAGCGGAATGAAAAACTGTTTTTT. It specifies CASSLISPGQRNEKLFF.

This chain links TRBV5-4 with TRBJ2-7, with 10 bases aligning to TRBD2. V gave up 4 bases and J gave up 6 bases; unmatched junction bases: 13. Germline CDR1 is SGHNT and CDR2 is YYREEE (reference sequence). The length of the CDR3 is 16 residues. DNA for the CDR3: TGTGCCAGCAGCCAACGGCTAGCGGGAGACTTAGGCGAGCAGTACTTC. Its protein is CASSQRLAGDLGEQYF.

This chain uses TRBV6-5 with TRBJ1-6; perhaps TRBD1 as D (5 bases). The CDR3 is made up of 13 amino acids. The germline CDR1 and CDR2 sequences are MNHEY and SVGAGI. V was pared by 0 bases and J by 11 bases, with 8 bases between. The DNA of the CDR3 is TGTGCCAGCAGTTACTCGATGGGGGCACCCCTCCACTTT. It translates to CASSYSMGAPLHF.

As to this clone: This CDR3 is also generated by other DNA sequences in the sample. This rearrangement joins TRBV20-1 to TRBJ2-3, with D tentatively TRBD1 (6 bases). The CDR3 has 11 amino acids. V was cut by 2 bases and J by 6 bases, with 6 bases left in between. From germline, CDR1 is DFQATT and CDR2 SNEGSKA (reference sequence). In DNA, the CDR3 is TGCAGTGCTAGAAGGGGGGATACGCAGTATTTT. Translated: CSARRGDTQYF.

The chain recombines TRBV29-1 with TRBJ2-7, with a tentative D call TRBD1 (7 bases). From germline, CDR1 is SQVTM and CDR2 ANQGSEA. The germline V and J ends were trimmed by 6 bases and 0 bases, with 12 bases remaining between them. This CDR3 region has 13 residues. CDR3 sequence: CSVAGQPSYEQYF. Here the CDR3 DNA reads TGCAGCGTCGCGGGACAGCCCTCCTACGAGCAGTACTTC.

This clone has only a few counts. J is TRBJ1-5 and V is TRBV27; D is possibly TRBD1 (5 bases). The germline gives CDR1 MNHEY, CDR2 SMNVEV (reference sequence). Trimming took off 4 bases at V and 4 bases at J, with 14 bases between the two ends. CDR3 length: 15 amino acids. In DNA, the CDR3 is TGTGCCAGCAGTTACCAAAAAGGGGCTAATCAGCCCCAGCATTTT. The encoded protein is CASSYQKGANQPQHF.

CDR3 in amino acids: CASSLTSGGAETQYF. As DNA, the CDR3 is TGTGCCAGCAGCTTAACTAGCGGGGGGGCAGAGACCCAGTACTTC. This rearrangement joins TRBV7-2 to TRBJ2-5; the match to TRBD2 covers 13 bases. Germline CDR1 reads SGHTA; CDR2 reads FQGNSA. V shed 2 bases and J 4 bases; nucleotides not matched to a gene: 1. This CDR3 spans 15 amino acids.

The chain has TRBV2 and TRBJ2-5; weak D call: TRBD1 (5 bases). This CDR3 has 17 amino acids. Deletions cut 6 bases from V and 1 base from J, with 21 bases between. Germline CDR1 SNHLY, CDR2 FYNNEI. CDR3 nucleotides: TGTGCCAGCAGGGGTTTAGGGCAGGGCTTCATCCAAGAGACCCAGTACTTC. Translation: CASRGLGQGFIQETQYF.

The V and J genes are TRBV6-1 and TRBJ2-5; TRBD1 matches 9 bases. The J call may be faulty, since TRBJ2-7 better matches the DNA end. The CDR3 totals 15 residues. Germline CDR1 reads MNHNS; CDR2 reads SASEGT. CDR3 loop: CASTQARQGVNEQYF. The DNA for the CDR3 is TGTGCCAGCACCCAAGCCCGACAGGGGGTCAACGAGCAGTACTTC.

The chain uses TRBV5-1 and TRBJ2-5; weak D call: TRBD2 (5 bases). V was trimmed by 5 bases and J by 2 bases, leaving 16 bases between them. CDR1 is SGHRS and CDR2 is YFSETQ in the germline V gene. CDR3 length: 15 amino acids. Written as DNA, the CDR3 is TGCGCCAGCAGTTCCAGAGGGTTCTCTCAAGAGACCCAGTACTTC. Encoded protein: CASSSRGFSQETQYF.

The rearrangement links TRBV10-1 to TRBJ2-3, with 10 bases aligning to TRBD2. In germline, CDR1 is WNHNN, CDR2 SYGVQD (reference sequence). The V and J ends lost 7 bases and 5 bases, in that order; junction bases with no gene match: 12. The CDR3 loop spans 16 amino acids. The CDR3 protein is CASTRSGGAVGDTQYF. CDR3 DNA sequence: TGCGCCAGCACAAGGAGCGGGGGGGCCGTAGGAGATACGCAGTATTTT.

This chain links TRBV6-1 with TRBJ2-1, with TRBD1 matching over 7 bases. The germline V gene has CDR1 MNHNS and CDR2 SASEGT. There are 13 residues in the CDR3. Trimming at V came to 6 bases and at J to 4 bases, leaving 3 bases not matched to a gene. The CDR3 bases are TGTGCCAGCAGGGGACAGATATACAATGAGCAGTTCTTC. Translating gives CASRGQIYNEQFF.